This T cell receptor beta chain came from a study of sequential checkpoint blockade in melanoma. Study-level information: About 88 pretreatment tumor DNA samples were TCRβ immunosequenced. Over 20 patients had matched tumor biopsies before treatment and at week 13 after nivolumab or ipilimumab alone. Regarding the study as a whole: PD-L1 staining and CD8+ counts, not mutational load, tracked tumor T-cell clonality.

Regarding treatment: randomized to nivolumab then ipilimumab (arm A) or the reverse (arm B). Patients had received no earlier DNA-damaging chemotherapy. This table comes from immunoSEQ multiplex PCR, and its TCRdb copy is limited to in-frame clones, with some not included. Here the sample spans around 6,000 clones, about a fifth being singletons. With respect to this clone: Its antigen remains unknown.

This CDR3 region has 11 residues. CDR1 and CDR2 (germline): GTSNPN, SVGIG (reference sequence). Trimming removed 2 bases from V and 8 bases from J, with 9 bases in between. This clonotype was sampled from a human donor with melanoma. This chain connects TRBV30 to TRBJ1-2; D is undetermined. Sample: tumor tissue (inferred from file names), taken from a patient given nivolumab and ipilimumab in sequence. The CDR3 DNA reads as TGTGCCTGGAGTATACTTGAGGGCTACACCTTC. Translation gives CAWSILEGYTF.